The entry that follows covers one T cell receptor (beta chain) sequence. This sample was included in a study of shared clonotypes between healthy human individuals. Study-level information: Plates per donor: three CD4 naive, three CD4 memory, two CD8 naive, one CD8 memory.

Here immunoSEQ multiplex PCR was the method, and the copy in TCRdb shows in-frame clones only, minus some. The table lists 2 million to 2.5 million clones, 93% of them singletons, with about 0.39% in the top ten. V lost 3 bases and J lost 3, with 15 bases in between. Germline lookup yields CDR1 MNHEY and CDR2 SMNVEV (reference sequence). There are 15 residues in the CDR3. V is TRBV27 and J is TRBJ2-7; D may be TRBD1 (5 bases). The sequencing sample was made of naive CD4+ T cells from PBMCs. Subset described: CD45RA+ positively selected. This receptor was obtained from a man between 18 and 29 years old in good health. Some clones in this sample may be carry-over from other donors' samples. The CDR3, as DNA: TGTGCCAGCAGTTTCCGACAGCCCCCTTTCTACGAGCAGTACTTC. This codes for CASSFRQPPFYEQYF.